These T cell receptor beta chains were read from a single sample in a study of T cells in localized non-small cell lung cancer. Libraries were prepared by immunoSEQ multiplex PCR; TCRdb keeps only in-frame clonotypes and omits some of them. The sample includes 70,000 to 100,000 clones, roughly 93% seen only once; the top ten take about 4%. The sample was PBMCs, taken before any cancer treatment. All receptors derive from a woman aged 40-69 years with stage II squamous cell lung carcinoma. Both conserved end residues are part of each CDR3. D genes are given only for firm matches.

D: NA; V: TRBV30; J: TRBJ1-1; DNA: TGTGCCTGGACTATGGGAATGAACACTGAAGCTTTCTTT; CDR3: CAWTMGMNTEAFF
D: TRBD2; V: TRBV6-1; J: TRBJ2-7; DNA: TGTGCCAGCAGTGATAGCGGGGCCTTTTACGAGCAGTACTTC; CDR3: CASSDSGAFYEQYF
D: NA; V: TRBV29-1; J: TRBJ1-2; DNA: TGCAGCACCCGAACTACCGGCGAGGGTGGCTACACCTTC; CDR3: CSTRTTGEGGYTF
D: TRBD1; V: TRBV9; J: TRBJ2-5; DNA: TGTGCCAGCAGCGAGAGACAGGGGCAGGGGACCCAGTACTTC; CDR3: CASSERQGQGTQYF
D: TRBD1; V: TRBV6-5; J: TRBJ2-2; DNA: TGTGCCAGCAGACTACAGGGGGGCGGGGAGCTGTTTTTT; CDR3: CASRLQGGGELFF
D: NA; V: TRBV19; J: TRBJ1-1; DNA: TGTGCCAGTAGTGTTGCCAGGAACACTGAAGCTTTCTTT; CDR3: CASSVARNTEAFF
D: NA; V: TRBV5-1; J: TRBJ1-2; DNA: TGCGCCTCCCATGAAGGGGTAGGCGATGGCTACACCTTC; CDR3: CASHEGVGDGYTF
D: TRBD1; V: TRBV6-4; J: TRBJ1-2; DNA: TGTGCCAGCAGTGACTCGGCGACAGGGTCTCTCTATGGCTACACCTTC; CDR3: CASSDSATGSLYGYTF
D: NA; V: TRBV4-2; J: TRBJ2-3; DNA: TGTGCCAGCAGCCAAGCCGGGACTGGTTCCCACACAGATACGCAGTATTTT; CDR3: CASSQAGTGSHTDTQYF
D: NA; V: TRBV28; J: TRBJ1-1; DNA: TGTGCCAGCAGTTTAGGTGGGGTAAGGACTGAAGCTTTCTTT; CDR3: CASSLGGVRTEAFF
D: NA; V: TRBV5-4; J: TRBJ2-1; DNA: TGTGCCAGCAGCCACGGGCAGGGCAATGAGCAGTTCTTC; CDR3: CASSHGQGNEQFF
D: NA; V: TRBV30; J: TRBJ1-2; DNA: TGTGCCTGGAGTGTACGGGCGAACTATGGCTACACCTTC; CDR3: CAWSVRANYGYTF
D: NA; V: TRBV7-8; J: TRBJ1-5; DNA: TGTGCCAGCAGCTTGTGGGGCAATCAGCCCCAGCATTTT; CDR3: CASSLWGNQPQHF
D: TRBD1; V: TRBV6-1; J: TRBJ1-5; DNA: TGTGCCAGCAGTTTTCGGACAGGCCTTCAGCATTTT; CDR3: CASSFRTGLQHF
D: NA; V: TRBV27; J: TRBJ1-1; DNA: TGTGCCAGCAGTTCCCTTGAGAACACTGAAGCTTTCTTT; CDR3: CASSSLENTEAFF
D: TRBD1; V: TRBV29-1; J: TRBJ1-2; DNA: TGCAGCGACCGCGGGACAGGGATTGGATTTGGCTACACCTTC; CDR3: CSDRGTGIGFGYTF
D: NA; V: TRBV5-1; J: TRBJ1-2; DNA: TGCGCCAGCAGCTCGTTGGACACATATCCTAACTATGGCTACACCTTC; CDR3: CASSSLDTYPNYGYTF
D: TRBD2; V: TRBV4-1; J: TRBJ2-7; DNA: TGCGCCAGCAGCCAAGGAGTGCGGGAGTACTACGAGCAGTACTTC; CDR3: CASSQGVREYYEQYF
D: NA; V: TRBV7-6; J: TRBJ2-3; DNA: TGTGCCAGCAGCTTAGCAACAGATACGCAGTATTTT; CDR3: CASSLATDTQYF
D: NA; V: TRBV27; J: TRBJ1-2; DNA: TGTGCCAGCAGGGGATTGGGGGCTGGCTATGGCTACACCTTC; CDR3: CASRGLGAGYGYTF
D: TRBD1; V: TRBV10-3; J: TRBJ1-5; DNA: TGTGCCATCAGTGAGTCGATAGGGGGCGGTCAGCCCCAGCATTTT; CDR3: CAISESIGGGQPQHF
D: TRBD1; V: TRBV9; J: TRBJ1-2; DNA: TGTGCCAGCAGCGTAATAGGACAGGTTAACTATGGCTACACCTTC; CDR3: CASSVIGQVNYGYTF
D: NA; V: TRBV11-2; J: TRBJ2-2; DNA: TGTGCCAGCAGCCCCGGGACCCGAACCGGGGAGCTGTTTTTT; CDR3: CASSPGTRTGELFF
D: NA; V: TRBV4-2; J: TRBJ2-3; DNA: TGTGCCAGCAGCCAAGTTAGCACCACAGATACGCAGTATTTT; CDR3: CASSQVSTTDTQYF
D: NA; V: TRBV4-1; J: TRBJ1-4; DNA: TGCGCCAGCAGCCAGTATCCCTCACAGTCGGGTGAAAAACTGTTTTTT; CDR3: CASSQYPSQSGEKLFF
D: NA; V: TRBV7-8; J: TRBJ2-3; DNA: TGTGCCAGCAGCAACAGCGGAAACACAGATACGCAGTATTTT; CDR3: CASSNSGNTDTQYF
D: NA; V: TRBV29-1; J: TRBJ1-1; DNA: TGCAGCGCCGCAGTGATGGGGAATCGGAGAGGTGAAGCTTTCTTT; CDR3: CSAAVMGNRRGEAFF
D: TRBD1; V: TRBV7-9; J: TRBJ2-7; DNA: TGTGCCAGCAGCCACGACAGGGGGTATGCCTACGAGCAGTACTTC; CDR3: CASSHDRGYAYEQYF
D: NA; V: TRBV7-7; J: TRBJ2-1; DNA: TGTGCCAGCAGCTCAGGCAGATACAATGAGCAGTTCTTC; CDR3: CASSSGRYNEQFF
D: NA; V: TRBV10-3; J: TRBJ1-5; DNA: TGTGCCATCAGTGAGTCGTGGGGAAATCAGCCCCAGCATTTT; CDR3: CAISESWGNQPQHF
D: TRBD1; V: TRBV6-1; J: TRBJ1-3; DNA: TGTGCCAGCACCTGGGACAGGGGAAACACCATATATTTT; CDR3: CASTWDRGNTIYF
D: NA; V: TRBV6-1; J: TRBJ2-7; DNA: TGTGCCAGCGCCCGGACACAAGCCTACGAGCAGTACTTC; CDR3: CASARTQAYEQYF